This TCR beta chain came from a study of shared clonotypes between healthy human individuals. Repertoires were generated with immunoSEQ multiplex PCR, while TCRdb's copy carries only in-frame clones and drops some. The data hold 2 million to 2.5 million clones, with roughly 93% observed a single time. Concerning this clone itself: Its antigen is not known.

Study-level results: Naive CD4 clonotypes overlapped across several donors at about 5%. Depth was large, yet rarefaction showed that sorted-subset sequencing was incomplete.

Sequencing was performed on naive CD4+ T cells from PBMCs. Regarding subset: CD45RA+ positively selected. This TCR derives from a man younger than 35 in good health. Some clones in this sample may be carry-over from other donors' samples.

This CDR3 reads CASSFQAGRYGYTF. The CDR3 DNA reads TGTGCCAGCAGCTTTCAGGCAGGTCGATATGGCTACACCTTC. J is TRBJ1-2 and V is TRBV7-9; no definite D call. Germline lookup yields CDR1 SEHNR and CDR2 FQNEAQ (reference sequence). V lost 3 bases and J 5 bases, leaving 13 bases between the germline ends. The CDR3 is made up of 14 amino acids.